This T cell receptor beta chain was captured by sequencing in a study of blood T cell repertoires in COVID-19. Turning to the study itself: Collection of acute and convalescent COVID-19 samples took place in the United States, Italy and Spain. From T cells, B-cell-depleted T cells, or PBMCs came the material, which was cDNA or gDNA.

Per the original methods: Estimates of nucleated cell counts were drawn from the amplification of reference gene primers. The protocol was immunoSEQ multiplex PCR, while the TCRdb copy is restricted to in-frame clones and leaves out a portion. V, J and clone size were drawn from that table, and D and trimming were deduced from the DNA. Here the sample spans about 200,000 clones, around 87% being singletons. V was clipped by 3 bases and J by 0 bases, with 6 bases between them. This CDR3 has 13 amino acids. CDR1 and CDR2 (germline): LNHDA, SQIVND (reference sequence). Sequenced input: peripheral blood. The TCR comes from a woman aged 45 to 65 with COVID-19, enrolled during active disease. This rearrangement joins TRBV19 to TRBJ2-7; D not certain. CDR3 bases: TGTGCCAGTAGTATCCTACCCTCCTACGAGCAGTACTTC. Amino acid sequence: CASSILPSYEQYF.